Reported below is one T cell receptor (beta chain). TCRdb's table, derived via immunoSEQ multiplex PCR, lists solely in-frame clones and lacks some. The table records around 500,000 clones, 80% to 90% of them present only once. This entry is derived from a study of blood T cell repertoires in COVID-19. Germline V gives CDR1 MNHNY, CDR2 SVGAGI (reference sequence). The CDR3 length is 17 residues. V trimming: 5 bases; J trimming: 1 base; junction bases outside the gene matches: 9. Sequencing was performed on peripheral blood. The J gene is TRBJ2-2, the V gene TRBV6-6, with 8 bases fitting TRBD2. This TCR was recovered from a human donor in a cohort sampled during active COVID-19. CDR3 nucleotides: TGTGCCAGCAGTCCAAGAGCGGGAGTGCTGAACACCGGGGAGCTGTTTTTT. It yields the protein CASSPRAGVLNTGELFF.